These 11 T cell receptor beta chains originate from one sample sequenced in a study of T cells in Graves' hyperthyroidism and ophthalmopathy. TCR beta CDR3 region amplification was performed from RNA transcripts. RT-PCR in the first round (using the HTBI primer set) targeted the TCR CDR3. TCRdb itself ran the multiplex PCR reads through MiXCR, one entry per CDR3 protein. The data contain approximately 430,000 distinct CDR3 sequences, roughly 14% of them singletons. The sample taken for sequencing was blood. These receptor sequences come from a woman between 18 and 29 years old with Graves' hyperthyroidism.

In this sample, this clonotype turned up a few times. The chain has TRBV5-6 and TRBJ1-4; 8 bases agree with TRBD1. Germline V gene lookup returns CDR1 SGHDT and CDR2 YYEEEE. CDR3 length equals 15 residues. J lost 2 bases, V lost 4 bases, and 4 bases had no gene match. This chain's CDR3 is CASSAQGATNEKLFF. The CDR3 DNA reads as TGTGCCAGCAGCGCCCAGGGGGCCACTAATGAAAAACTGTTTTTT.

The chain combines TRBV28 with TRBJ2-5; the D gene is possibly TRBD1 (6 bases). Trimming left V 4 bases short and J 4 bases short, with 16 bases between. Germline V gene data show CDR1 as MDHEN and CDR2 as SYDVKM. The CDR3 totals 15 residues. CDR3 residues: CASSSGTSRGETQYF. CDR3 nucleotides: TGTGCCAGCAGTTCCGGGACATCCCGAGGAGAGACCCAGTACTTC.

At least ten counts were recorded for this clonotype. CDR3 loop: CAISERAQETQYF. For the CDR3, the DNA is TGTGCCATCAGTGAGCGGGCCCAAGAGACCCAGTACTTC. This rearrangement joins TRBV10-3 to TRBJ2-5, with D unresolved. The CDR3 loop spans 13 amino acids. The V gene lost 2 bases and the J gene lost 1 base, with 5 bases spanning the gap. Germline CDR1 reads ENHRY; CDR2 reads SYGVKD.

The table lists this clonotype with a few counts. V and J are TRBV28 and TRBJ2-4; D remains ambiguous. The germline V gene encodes CDR1 MDHEN and CDR2 SYDVKM. The V gene lost 2 bases and the J gene lost 5 bases, with 4 bases spanning the gap. This CDR3 comprises 12 residues. In DNA, the CDR3 is TGTGCCAGCAGTTTACAGGAAAACATTCAGTACTTC. Its translation is CASSLQENIQYF.

This clonotype was counted at least ten times. This chain's CDR3 is CASSLTGSREAFF. The CDR3 DNA follows: TGTGCCAGCAGCTTAACCGGTTCCCGTGAAGCTTTCTTT. This sequence joins TRBV7-9 and TRBJ1-1; D is ambiguous. V lost 2 bases, J lost 7 bases, and 11 bases lay in between. The length of the CDR3 is 13 residues. Germline assignment: CDR1 SEHNR and CDR2 FQNEAQ (reference sequence). Full variable domain (remainder filled in from reference TRBV7-9 and TRBJ1-1): DTGVSQNPRHKITKRGQNVTFRCDPISEHNRLYWYRQTLGQGPEFLTYFQNEAQLEKSRLLSDRFSAERPKGSFSTLEIQRTEQGDSAMYLCASSLTGSREAFFGQGTRLTVV.

As concerns this clonotype: One base away lies a much larger clone, so this may be a sequencing read error. This chain uses TRBV9 with TRBJ2-1, with 10 bases matching TRBD2. With 0 bases clipped from V and 8 bases from J, the junction kept 5 bases outside the gene matches. This CDR3 is 15 amino acids long. Germline loops: CDR1 SGDLS, CDR2 YYNGEE. The CDR3 here is CASSVGASGGHEQFF. The CDR3 DNA reads as TGTGCCAGCAGCGTAGGGGCTAGCGGGGGCCATGAGCAGTTCTTC.

This clonotype was seen ten or more times. The chain combines TRBV7-9 with TRBJ2-7; D perhaps matches TRBD2 (5 bases). Trimming took 7 bases from V and 6 from J, leaving 13 bases between them. Germline V gene sequence: CDR1 SEHNR, CDR2 FQNEAQ (reference sequence). The CDR3 loop spans 12 amino acids. The CDR3 spells CASTVGRGEQYF. DNA for the CDR3: TGTGCCAGCACCGTAGGCCGGGGCGAGCAGTACTTC.

The table lists this clonotype with a few counts. The chain carries TRBV29-1 and TRBJ2-7; D possibly corresponds to TRBD1 (5 bases). Germline CDR1 and CDR2: SQVTM and ANQGSEA. V was trimmed by 7 bases and J by 1 base, leaving 14 bases between them. The CDR3 spans 13 residues. The chain's CDR3 is CSGLTEVSYEQYF. CDR3 in DNA: TGCAGCGGCTTGACAGAAGTTTCCTACGAGCAGTACTTC.

V gene TRBV5-6 combines with J gene TRBJ2-1, with D perhaps being TRBD1 or TRBD2 (5 bases each). This CDR3 contains 15 residues. The ends were cut back, 4 bases at V and 9 bases at J, with 20 bases in the middle. Germline CDR1 SGHDT, CDR2 YYEEEE. In nucleotides, the CDR3 is TGTGCCAGCAGCCCGACCCTCGGGGCTATTATTGAGCAGTTCTTC. Protein: CASSPTLGAIIEQFF. Based on the CDR3 plus reference TRBV5-6 and TRBJ2-1, the full variable domain is DAGVTQSPTHLIKTRGQQVTLRCSPKSGHDTVSWYQQALGQGPQFIFQYYEEEERQRGNFPDRFSGHQFPNYSSELNVNALLLGDSALYLCASSPTLGAIIEQFFGPGTRLTVL.

Ten or more counts support this clonotype. The rearrangement links TRBV11-2 to TRBJ2-7; 7 bases align to TRBD2. CDR1 and CDR2 from the germline V gene are SGHAT and FQNNGV. The CDR3 spans 13 residues. Losses at the gene ends were 8 bases for V and 5 bases for J; bases not matched to a gene: 9. The CDR3 protein is CASQPPGRDEQYF. DNA for the CDR3: TGTGCCAGCCAGCCCCCAGGGAGGGACGAGCAGTACTTC.

This clonotype was seen ten or more times. V is TRBV11-2 and J is TRBJ1-5; no definite D call. The germline V gene has CDR1 SGHAT and CDR2 FQNNGV. V was pared by 1 base and J by 6 bases, with 7 bases between. The CDR3 is 13 residues long. This CDR3 reads CASSLASGQPQHF. The CDR3, as DNA: TGTGCCAGCAGCTTAGCATCAGGTCAGCCCCAGCATTTT.